These 6 T cell receptor beta chains were sequenced from one sample in a study of Tregs in tolerant kidney transplant recipients. The data were produced by immunoSEQ multiplex PCR, yet TCRdb's version contains in-frame clones alone and is incomplete. The sample carries tens of thousands of clones, roughly 84% recorded once. What was sequenced was CD4+ T cells from blood. These TCRs come from a human donor in good health.

V is TRBV5-1 and J is TRBJ2-3; 8 nucleotides match TRBD1. This CDR3 contains 15 residues. CDR1 is SGHRS, CDR2 YFSETQ, per germline. With 4 bases clipped from V and 2 bases from J, the junction kept 6 bases outside the gene matches. CDR3 bases: TGCGCCAGCAGCGTTCAGGGGGCCACCACAGATACGCAGTATTTT. Translating it yields CASSVQGATTDTQYF.

The rearrangement links TRBV5-5 to TRBJ2-5, with D uncertain. Trimming pared 4 bases from V and 2 bases from J, leaving 9 bases between. Germline loops: CDR1 SGHKS, CDR2 YYEKEE (reference sequence). The CDR3 is 13 amino acids. CDR3 nucleotides: TGTGCCAGCAGCCCCCACCGGCAAGAGACCCAGTACTTC. Protein: CASSPHRQETQYF. The full variable domain, in which reference TRBV5-5 and TRBJ2-5 provide the parts outside the CDR3, is DAGVTQSPTHLIKTRGQQVTLRCSPISGHKSVSWYQQVLGQGPQFIFQYYEKEERGRGNFPDRFSARQFPNYSSELNVNALLLGDSALYLCASSPHRQETQYFGPGTRLLVL.

The rearrangement links TRBV6-1 to TRBJ2-2; D is possibly TRBD1 (6 bases). The V gene lost 4 bases and the J gene lost 2 bases, with 17 bases spanning the gap. Germline CDR1 MNHNS, CDR2 SASEGT. This CDR3 contains 17 residues. The DNA for the CDR3 is TGTGCCAGCAGTGGATCGTTTGGGGGCGCAAACACCGGGGAGCTGTTTTTT. It specifies CASSGSFGGANTGELFF.

The rearrangement links TRBV7-9 to TRBJ2-5; D is unclear. The CDR3 runs to 16 residues. V was shortened by 5 bases and J by 0 bases, with 16 bases between the two germline ends. The V gene's germline CDR1 is SEHNR and CDR2 FQNEAQ (reference sequence). Here the CDR3 reads CASSGGRNQYQETQYF. DNA for the CDR3: TGTGCCAGCAGCGGTGGTCGGAATCAGTACCAAGAGACCCAGTACTTC.

The rearrangement uses TRBV30 and TRBJ1-1; no firm D call. V shed 3 bases and J shed 5 bases, with 16 bases lying between them. The CDR3 is 14 amino acids. Per the germline V gene, CDR1 is GTSNPN and CDR2 is SVGIG (reference sequence). The CDR3 is CAWSALPLRTEAFF. The CDR3 DNA follows: TGTGCCTGGAGCGCCCTCCCGCTCCGGACTGAAGCTTTCTTT.

The chain combines TRBV5-1 with TRBJ2-6; TRBD2 aligns across 7 bases. The CDR3 runs 15 residues. V lost 7 bases, J lost 3 bases, and 7 bases stayed unmatched. Germline values: CDR1 SGHRS, CDR2 YFSETQ. CDR3 nucleotides: TGCGCCAGCTCAACCGGCGGGAGTGGGGCCAACGTCCTGACTTTC. It yields the protein CASSTGGSGANVLTF.